This T cell receptor beta chain was observed in a study of cytomegalovirus exposure and HLA in healthy donors. At the level of the study: Earlier, 200 million or so T cells were analyzed, and more than 100 million unique TCR beta sequences were found among them. General study findings and limits: Presence/absence comparisons presumed near-even sequencing depth among donors. Later on, an analysis showed TCR association rates differing by HLA locus, with DRB1 the most and HLA-C the fewest.

A single count supports this clone. Its antigen is not identified. Primers included in the PCR were 60 Vbeta and 13 Jbeta primers. Measured with immunoSEQ multiplex PCR; TCRdb has only the in-frame clones, and not every one. The data show about 150,000 clones, around 80% seen once. The sample was PBMCs. This clonotype originated in a woman between 50 and 59 years old in good health and CMV-seropositive.

The CDR3, as DNA: TGTGCCAGCAGGCCCGGACAGGGAGTGGGCGAGCAGTACTTC. It translates to CASRPGQGVGEQYF. The rearrangement joins TRBV27 to TRBJ2-7; 8 bases align to TRBD1. This CDR3 is 14 amino acids long. CDR1 and CDR2 (germline): MNHEY, SMNVEV (reference sequence). With 6 bases clipped from V and 6 bases from J, the junction kept 10 bases outside the gene matches.